This TCR beta chain comes out of a study of blood T cell repertoires in COVID-19. Overall study context: PBMCs, B-cell-depleted T cells, or T cells provided the cDNA or gDNA that made up the material.

This CDR3 has 15 residues. V dropped 6 bases and J dropped 2 bases, with 17 bases sitting between them. From germline, CDR1 is MDHEN and CDR2 SYDVKM. Here immunoSEQ multiplex PCR was the method, and the copy in TCRdb shows in-frame clones only, minus some. In the table there are 20,000 to 25,000 clones, 80% to 90% of which are singletons. This chain joins TRBV28 and TRBJ2-7, with D tentatively TRBD2 (6 bases). The source is a woman over 75 with active or convalescent COVID-19. Sequenced sample: peripheral blood. The chain's CDR3 is CASSDPGLRTYEQYF. CDR3 DNA sequence: TGTGCCAGCAGCGATCCGGGACTTCGGACCTACGAGCAGTACTTC.